This TCR beta chain came from a study of control samples from healthy donors and cancer patients. The sample holds a few counts of this clone. The method was immunoSEQ multiplex PCR; TCRdb's version includes in-frame clones alone and lacks a portion of them. The sample consists of 150,000 to 200,000 clones, about 86% of them appearing once. The trim removed 6 bases at V and 5 bases at J, leaving 7 bases unmatched. The germline gives CDR1 MRHNA, CDR2 SNTAGT. The CDR3 runs 14 residues. V is TRBV6-4 and J is TRBJ2-1, with 7 bases that match TRBD2. Sequenced sample: blood. The receptor was isolated from a man between 18 and 35 years old in good health. The CDR3 nucleotides read TGTGCCAGCAGCCCTACTCGGGGGGACAATGAGCAGTTCTTC. Translation gives CASSPTRGDNEQFF.